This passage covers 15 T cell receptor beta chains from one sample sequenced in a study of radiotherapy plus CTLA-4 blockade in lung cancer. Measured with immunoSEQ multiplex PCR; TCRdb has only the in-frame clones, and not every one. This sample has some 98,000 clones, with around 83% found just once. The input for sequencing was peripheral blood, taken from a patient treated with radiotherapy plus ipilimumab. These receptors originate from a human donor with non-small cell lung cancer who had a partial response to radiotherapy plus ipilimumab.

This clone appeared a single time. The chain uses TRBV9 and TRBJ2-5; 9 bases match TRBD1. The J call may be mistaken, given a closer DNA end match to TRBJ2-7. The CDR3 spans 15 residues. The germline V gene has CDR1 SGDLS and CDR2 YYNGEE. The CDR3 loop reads CASSAAGTGRHEQYF. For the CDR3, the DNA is TGTGCCAGCAGCGCCGCCGGGACAGGGCGCCACGAGCAGTACTTC.

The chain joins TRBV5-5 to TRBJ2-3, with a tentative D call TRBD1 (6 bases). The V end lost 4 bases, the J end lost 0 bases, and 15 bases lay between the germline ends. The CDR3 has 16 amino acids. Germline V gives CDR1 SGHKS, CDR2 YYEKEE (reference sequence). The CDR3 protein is CASSGAGGLSTDTQYF. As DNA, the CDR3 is TGTGCCAGCAGCGGGGCTGGGGGCCTTAGCACAGATACGCAGTATTTT.

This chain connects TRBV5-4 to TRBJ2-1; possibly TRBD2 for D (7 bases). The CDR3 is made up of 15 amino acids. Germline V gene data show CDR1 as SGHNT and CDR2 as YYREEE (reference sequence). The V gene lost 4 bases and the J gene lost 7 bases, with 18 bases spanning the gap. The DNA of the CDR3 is TGTGCCAGCAGCGGGGGGGCGGCGGGTACAAATGAGCAGTTCTTC. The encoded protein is CASSGGAAGTNEQFF.

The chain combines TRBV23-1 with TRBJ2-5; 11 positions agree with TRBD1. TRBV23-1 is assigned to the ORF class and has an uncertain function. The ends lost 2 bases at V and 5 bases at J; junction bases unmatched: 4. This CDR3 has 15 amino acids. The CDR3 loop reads CASSQGQGAAETQYF. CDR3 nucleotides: TGCGCCAGCAGTCAAGGACAGGGGGCAGCGGAGACCCAGTACTTC.

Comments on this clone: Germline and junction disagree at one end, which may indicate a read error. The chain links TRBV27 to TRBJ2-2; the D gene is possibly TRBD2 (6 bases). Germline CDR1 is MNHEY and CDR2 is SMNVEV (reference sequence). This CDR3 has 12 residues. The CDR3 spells CAGRLGTGELFF. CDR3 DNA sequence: TGTGCCGGCAGACTAGGAACCGGGGAGCTGTTTTTT.

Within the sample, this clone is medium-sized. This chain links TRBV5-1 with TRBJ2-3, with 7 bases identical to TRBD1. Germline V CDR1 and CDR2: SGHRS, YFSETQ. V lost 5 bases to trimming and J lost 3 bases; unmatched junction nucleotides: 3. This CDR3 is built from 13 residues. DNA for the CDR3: TGCGCCAGCAGAGGACAGGAGACAGATACGCAGTATTTT. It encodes CASRGQETDTQYF.

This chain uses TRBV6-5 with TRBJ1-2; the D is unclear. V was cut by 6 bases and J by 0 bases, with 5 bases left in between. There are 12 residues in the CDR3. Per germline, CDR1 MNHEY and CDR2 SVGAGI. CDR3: CASRVANYGYTF. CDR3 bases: TGTGCCAGCAGGGTAGCTAACTATGGCTACACCTTC.

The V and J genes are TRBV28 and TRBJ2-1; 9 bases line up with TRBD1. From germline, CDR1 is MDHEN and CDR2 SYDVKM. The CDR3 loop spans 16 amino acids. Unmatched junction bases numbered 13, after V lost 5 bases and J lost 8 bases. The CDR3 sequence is CASSPSLGQGYYEQFF. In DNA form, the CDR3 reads TGTGCCAGCAGTCCTTCCCTAGGACAGGGGTATTATGAGCAGTTCTTC.

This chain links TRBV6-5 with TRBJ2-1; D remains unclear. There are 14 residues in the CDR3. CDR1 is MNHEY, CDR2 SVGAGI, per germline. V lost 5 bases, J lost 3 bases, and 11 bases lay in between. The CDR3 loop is CASSVERHYNEQFF. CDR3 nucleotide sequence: TGTGCCAGCAGTGTTGAGAGACACTACAATGAGCAGTTCTTC.

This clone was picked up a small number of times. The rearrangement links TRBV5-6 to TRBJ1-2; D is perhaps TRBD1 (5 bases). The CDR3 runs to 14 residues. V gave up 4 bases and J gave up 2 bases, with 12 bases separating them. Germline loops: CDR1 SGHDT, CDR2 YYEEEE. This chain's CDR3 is CASSLGRGNYGYTF. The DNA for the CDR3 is TGTGCCAGCAGCCTGGGGCGGGGCAACTATGGCTACACCTTC.

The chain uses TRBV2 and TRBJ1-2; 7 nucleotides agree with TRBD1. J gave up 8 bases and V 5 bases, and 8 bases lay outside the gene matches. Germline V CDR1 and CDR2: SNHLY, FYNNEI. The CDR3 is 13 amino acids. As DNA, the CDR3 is TGTGCCAGCAGTCTCGGACAGGCCTGGGGCTACACCTTC. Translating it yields CASSLGQAWGYTF.

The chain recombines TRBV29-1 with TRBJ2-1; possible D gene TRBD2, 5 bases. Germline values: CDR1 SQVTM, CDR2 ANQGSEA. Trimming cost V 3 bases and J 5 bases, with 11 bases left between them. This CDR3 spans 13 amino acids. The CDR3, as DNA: TGCAGCGTTGACGGGAATCTCGACAATGAGCAGTTCTTC. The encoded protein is CSVDGNLDNEQFF.

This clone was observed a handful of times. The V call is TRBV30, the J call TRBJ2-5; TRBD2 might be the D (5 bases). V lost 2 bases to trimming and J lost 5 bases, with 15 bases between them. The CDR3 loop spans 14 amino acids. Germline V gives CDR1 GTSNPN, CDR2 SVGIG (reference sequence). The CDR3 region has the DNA TGTGCCTGGAGTCTCCCCCAAGCGGCCGAGACCCAGTACTTC. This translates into CAWSLPQAAETQYF.

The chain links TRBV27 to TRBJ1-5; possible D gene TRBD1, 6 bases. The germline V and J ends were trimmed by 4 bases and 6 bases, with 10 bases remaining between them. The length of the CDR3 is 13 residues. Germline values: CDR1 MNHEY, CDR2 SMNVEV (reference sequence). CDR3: CASSYRVGQPQHF. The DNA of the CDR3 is TGTGCCAGCAGTTACAGGGTGGGTCAGCCCCAGCATTTT.

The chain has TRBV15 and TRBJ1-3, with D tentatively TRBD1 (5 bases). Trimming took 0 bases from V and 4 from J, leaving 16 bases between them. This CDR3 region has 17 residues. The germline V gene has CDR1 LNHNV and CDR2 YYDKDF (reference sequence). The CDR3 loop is CATSRDLPGGSGNTIYF. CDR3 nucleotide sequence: TGTGCCACCAGCAGAGATCTCCCGGGGGGTTCCGGAAACACCATATATTTT. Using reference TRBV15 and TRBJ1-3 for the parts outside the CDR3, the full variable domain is DAMVIQNPRYQVTQFGKPVTLSCSQTLNHNVMYWYQQKSSQAPKLLFHYYDKDFNNEADTPDNFQSRRPNTSFCFLDIRSPGLGDTAMYLCATSRDLPGGSGNTIYFGEGSWLTVV.